This is a list of T cell receptor beta chains from one sample in a study of tumor-infiltrating lymphocytes in primary liver carcinoma. Each CDR3 protein gets one entry after TCRdb re-called the multiplex PCR reads with MiXCR. Among roughly 30,000 distinct CDR3 sequences, 76% were seen once, and the ten largest hold roughly 34%. Sequenced sample: liver tumor tissue from sampling region 5. These TCRs come from a man aged 40-49 years with primary liver carcinoma and hepatitis B virus infection. Each CDR3 is given with its conserved first and last residue.

>TRBV5-6|TRBJ2-7
CACSFMPSWTYKQYF
>TRBV11-2|TRBJ2-7
CASSRGTGRTYEWYF
>TRBV6-1|TRBJ2-5
CASHGFPKEIQYF
>TRBV20-1|TRBJ2-5
CSAGDRGGETQYF
>TRBV7-8|TRBJ2-2
CASSPRQGRPHTGELLF
>TRBV28|TRBJ2-3
CASSLGTSSVTDTQYF
>TRBV19|TRBJ2-3
CASHRVRGADTQYF
>TRBV14|TRBJ2-1
CVSSQGVLSNEQLF
>TRBV2|TRBJ2-1
CASSEVGLAGVEEQFF
>TRBV29-1|TRBJ2-7
CSVRDDTMGQYF
>TRBV11-3|TRBJ2-3
CASSFESGCTDTRYF
>TRBV7-6|TRBJ1-2
CASSLAPGSNYGYTF
>TRBV4-2|TRBJ2-1
CASSAVAGLAGVDEQFF
>TRBV4-1|TRBJ2-3
CARNRDRQGWVAADTQYF
>TRBV28|TRBJ2-7
CASSLLAGAYEQYF
>TRBV11-1|TRBJ1-1
CASRRQVNTEALF
>TRBV10-2|TRBJ1-1
CASRDGGANIEAFF
>TRBV14|TRBJ2-4
CDSSWGPGDIQYF
>TRBV6-5|TRBJ2-1
CASSPGPQTRNEQFF
>TRBV29-1|TRBJ2-7
CSLRDRGQYEQYF
>TRBV4-2|TRBJ2-7
CGNSGKPGLAGGPHGQYF
>TRBV5-1|TRBJ2-2
CARSLGSYTGDLFF
>TRBV11-2|TRBJ2-3
CASSVLQGSADTQCF
>TRBV6-2/TRBV6-3|TRBJ1-1
CANIYSRDRVATEAFF
>TRBV6-5|TRBJ2-3
CASSSPGEGIDTLYF
>TRBV11-2|TRBJ2-7
CASSLEPRISGEQHF
>TRBV12-3/TRBV12-4|TRBJ1-1
CAIETWWNTEAFF
>TRBV30|TRBJ2-2
CAWSHSLRTYTRELFF
>TRBV4-2|TRBJ2-7
CASSQLAGDQNEQYF
>TRBV6-5|TRBJ2-5
CARRGAPLETQYF
>TRBV5-4|TRBJ1-2
CASSKDWGLRGYTF
>TRBV11-2|TRBJ1-2
CASSYIGDSPPGYTF
>TRBV10-2|TRBJ1-3
CASRATGNRNTIYF
>TRBV11-3|TRBJ2-1
CASRPQREGLGEQFF
>TRBV5-6|TRBJ2-1
CGSSSPARDSISPYNEQFF
>TRBV29-1|TRBJ2-3
CSARREIITDTQYF
>TRBV11-2|TRBJ2-7
CASSSRTWDYEQYF
>TRBV10-3|TRBJ1-1
CAMSEPKKDTEAFF
>TRBV5-1|TRBJ2-3
CASSLATDTQYF
>TRBV5-4|TRBJ2-7
CASSLDHGSLYEQQF
>TRBV2|TRBJ2-3
CASSGSSERNTQYF
>TRBV10-2|TRBJ2-7
CASSPRTGLTSCEQYF
>TRBV12-3/TRBV12-4|TRBJ2-4
CDSSLGGRRDIQYF
>TRBV6-6|TRBJ2-5
CASSTPGVPPQEAQYF
>TRBV11-2|TRBJ2-3
CASSTGTSGTDMQYF
>TRBV4-2|TRBJ1-6
CASSQDPGGTNNSPLHF
>TRBV9|TRBJ2-6
CASSVGGANVLTF
>TRBV12-3/TRBV12-4|TRBJ1-1
CAGSLLPVGTEAFF
>TRBV6-2/TRBV6-3|TRBJ1-2
CDSSYGAGLTAPYGYTF
>TRBV10-2|TRBJ1-2
CASTEGGLDYGYTF
>TRBV5-4|TRBJ2-3
CASSLLLTSGSADTQYF
>TRBV6-6|TRBJ2-3
CARSYTSLAGIADTQYF
>TRBV6-6|TRBJ2-1
CANNYSALAPEQFF
>TRBV4-1|TRBJ2-7
CANSQEWREMWYEQYF
>TRBV10-3|TRBJ2-2
CAISETGGDTGELFF